Given below is one T cell receptor beta chain in context. As yet, its antigen is unknown. This sample is drawn from a study of immune heterogeneity within non-small cell lung tumors. Overall study results and limits: Each patient largely had their own distinct set of high-frequency T-cell receptor beta clonotypes.

Germline V gene data show CDR1 as MNHNS and CDR2 as SASEGT. This CDR3 is 16 amino acids long. The ends lost 2 bases at V and 6 bases at J; junction bases unmatched: 8. Multiplex PCR relied on 32 V and 13 J primers to amplify TCR beta CDR3. TCRdb ran MiXCR on the multiplex PCR reads and lists one entry per CDR3 protein. The data hold roughly 13,000 distinct CDR3 sequences, with about 22% observed a single time. The template for each sample was 600 ng of genomic DNA, which had been extracted from bulk tumor tissue. Surgeons took several biopsies per primary tumor, spaced far apart, during surgery. The study enrolled patients with untreated, newly diagnosed non-small cell lung cancer who underwent curative surgery.

Sequencing was done on a sample of lung tumor tissue. The chain links TRBV6-1 to TRBJ2-3, with 10 bases fitting TRBD2. This receptor was obtained from a man between 60 and 75 years old with non-small cell lung cancer. CDR3 region: CASSERSGRVFDTQYF. The CDR3 coding sequence is TGTGCCAGCAGTGAAAGGAGCGGGAGGGTCTTTGATACGCAGTATTTT.